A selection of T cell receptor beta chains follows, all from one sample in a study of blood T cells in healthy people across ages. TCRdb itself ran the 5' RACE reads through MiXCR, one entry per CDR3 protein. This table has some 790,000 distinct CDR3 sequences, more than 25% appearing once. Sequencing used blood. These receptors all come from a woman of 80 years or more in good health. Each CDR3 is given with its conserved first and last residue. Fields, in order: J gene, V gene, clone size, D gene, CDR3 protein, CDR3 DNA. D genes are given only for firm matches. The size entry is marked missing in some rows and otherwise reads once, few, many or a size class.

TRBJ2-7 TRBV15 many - CATSRDPGQSYEQYF TGTGCCACCAGCAGAGATCCCGGACAGTCCTACGAGCAGTACTTC
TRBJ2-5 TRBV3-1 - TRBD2 CASSQDWGRVKETQYF TGTGCCAGCAGCCAAGATTGGGGGAGGGTGAAGGAGACCCAGTACTTC
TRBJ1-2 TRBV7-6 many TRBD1 CASSPGGQGAYGYTF TGTGCCAGCAGCCCAGGGGGACAGGGGGCATATGGCTACACCTTC
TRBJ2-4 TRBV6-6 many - CAVSKGGENIQYF TGTGCTGTCTCCAAGGGGGGTGAAAACATTCAGTACTTC
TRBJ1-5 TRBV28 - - CASSLPGPHQPQHF TGTGCCAGCAGTTTACCCGGGCCTCATCAGCCCCAGCATTTT
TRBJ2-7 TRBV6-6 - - CASTYNGPNYEQYF TGTGCCAGCACCTATAATGGGCCAAACTACGAGCAGTACTTC
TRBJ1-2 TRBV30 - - CAWTPDSLNYGYTF TGTGCCTGGACCCCAGACAGTTTAAACTATGGCTACACCTTC
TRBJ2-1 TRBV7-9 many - CASSLQNGARGEQFF TGTGCCAGCAGCTTACAAAACGGGGCGAGAGGTGAGCAGTTCTTC
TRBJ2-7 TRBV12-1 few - CASSFVRSSGGPVSYEQYF TGTGCCAGCAGCTTTGTAAGGTCTAGCGGGGGGCCTGTTTCCTACGAGCAGTACTTC
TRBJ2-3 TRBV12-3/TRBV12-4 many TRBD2 CASSLRLLAGGRDTQYF TGTGCCAGCAGTTTAAGGCTCCTAGCGGGGGGGCGGGATACGCAGTATTTT
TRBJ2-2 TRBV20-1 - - CSARDFQSGELFF TGCAGTGCTAGAGATTTTCAGTCGGGGGAGCTGTTTTTT
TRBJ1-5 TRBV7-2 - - CASSDTPGQPLQHF TGTGCCAGCAGCGACACACCCGGACAGCCACTCCAGCATTTT
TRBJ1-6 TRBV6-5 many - CASSQTGTGINSPLHF TGTGCCAGCAGCCAAACCGGGACGGGAATAAATTCACCCCTCCACTTT
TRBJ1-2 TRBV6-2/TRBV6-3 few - CASSYSVGTYGYTF TGTGCCAGCAGTTACTCTGTAGGAACTTATGGCTACACCTTC